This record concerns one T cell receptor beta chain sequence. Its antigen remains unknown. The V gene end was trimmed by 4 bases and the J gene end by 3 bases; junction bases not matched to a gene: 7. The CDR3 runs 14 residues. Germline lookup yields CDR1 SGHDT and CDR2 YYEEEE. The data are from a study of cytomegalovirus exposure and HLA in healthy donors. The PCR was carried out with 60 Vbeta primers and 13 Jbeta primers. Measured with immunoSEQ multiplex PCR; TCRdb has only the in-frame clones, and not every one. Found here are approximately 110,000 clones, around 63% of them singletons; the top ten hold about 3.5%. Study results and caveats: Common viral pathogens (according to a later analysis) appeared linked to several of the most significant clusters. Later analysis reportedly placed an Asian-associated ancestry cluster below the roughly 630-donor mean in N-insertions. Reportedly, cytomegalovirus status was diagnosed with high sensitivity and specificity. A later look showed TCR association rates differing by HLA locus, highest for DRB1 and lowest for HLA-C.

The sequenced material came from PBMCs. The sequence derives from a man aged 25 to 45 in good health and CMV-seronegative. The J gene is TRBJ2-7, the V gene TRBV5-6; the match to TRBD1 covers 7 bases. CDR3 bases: TGTGCCAGCAGCCTACAGGGGTTTGGCTACGAGCAGTACTTC. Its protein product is CASSLQGFGYEQYF.